This entry is about one T cell receptor (beta chain). V dropped 6 bases and J dropped 5 bases, with 16 bases sitting between them. Germline CDR1 SQVTM, CDR2 ANQGSEA. The length of the CDR3 is 13 residues. Generated by immunoSEQ multiplex PCR, the TCRdb table keeps only in-frame clones and is missing some. The sample records 150,000 or so clones, around 84% being singletons. This entry comes from a study of blood T cell repertoires in COVID-19. In assigning cohorts, the study relied on participant-reported clinical history. The V call is TRBV29-1, the J call TRBJ2-5; TRBD1 is a possible D gene (6 bases). The sequence derives from a woman aged 50 to 65 who had recovered from COVID-19. What was sequenced was PBMCs or T cells enriched from blood (not recorded which). CDR3 coding DNA: TGCAGCGTCGAATCTGACAGGAGGGAGACCCAGTACTTC. Residues: CSVESDRRETQYF.